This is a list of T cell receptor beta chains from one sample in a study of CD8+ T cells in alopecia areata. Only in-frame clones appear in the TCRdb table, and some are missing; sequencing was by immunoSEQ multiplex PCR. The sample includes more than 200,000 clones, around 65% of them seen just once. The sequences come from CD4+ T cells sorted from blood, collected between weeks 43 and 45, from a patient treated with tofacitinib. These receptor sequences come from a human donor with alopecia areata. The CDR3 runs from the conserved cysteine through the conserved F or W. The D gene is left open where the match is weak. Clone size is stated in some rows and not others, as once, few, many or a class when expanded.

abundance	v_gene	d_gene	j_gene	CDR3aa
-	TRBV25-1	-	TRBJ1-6	CASSEYIDNSPLHF
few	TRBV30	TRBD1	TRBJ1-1	CAWQRDRVAEAFF
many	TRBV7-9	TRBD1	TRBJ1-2	CASSRDRNYLDYGYTF
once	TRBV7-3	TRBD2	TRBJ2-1	CASSLPSGTSGGSSYNEQFF
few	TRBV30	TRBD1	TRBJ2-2	CAWSRQGETGELFF
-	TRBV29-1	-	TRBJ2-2	CSVLVTGELFF
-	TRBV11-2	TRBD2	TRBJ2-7	CASSSRGAYEQYF
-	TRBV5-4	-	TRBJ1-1	CASGPPLGTEAFF
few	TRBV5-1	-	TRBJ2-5	CASSPEGGTKTQYF
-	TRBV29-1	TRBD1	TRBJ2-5	CSVVRTGKETQYF
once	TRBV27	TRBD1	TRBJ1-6	CASRRDRGLSDSPLHF
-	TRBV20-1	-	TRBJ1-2	CSALDTYGYTF
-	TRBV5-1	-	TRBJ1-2	CARIALNGYTF
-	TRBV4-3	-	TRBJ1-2	CASSQERGYGYTF
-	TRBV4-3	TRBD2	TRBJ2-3	CASSQDPLAGGDTQYF
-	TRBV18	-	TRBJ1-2	CASSRNEGNYGYTF
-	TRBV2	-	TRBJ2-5	CASSGNSQETQYF
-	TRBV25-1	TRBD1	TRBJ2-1	CASRGTGNNEQFF
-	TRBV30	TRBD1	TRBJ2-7	CAWNPPGQSLYEQYF
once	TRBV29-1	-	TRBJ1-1	CSVEAREAFF
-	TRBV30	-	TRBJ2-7	CAWRGVGNEQYF
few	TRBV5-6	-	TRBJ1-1	CASSLGPNTEAFF
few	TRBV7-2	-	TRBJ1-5	CASRLRDRGNQPQHF
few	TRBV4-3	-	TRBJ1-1	CASSQDLFRESEAFF
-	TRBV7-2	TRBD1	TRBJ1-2	CASSLAIPDRGKRNYGYTF
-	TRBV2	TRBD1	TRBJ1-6	CASNGDSNNSPLHF
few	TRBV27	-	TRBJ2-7	CASSLEAGSSYEQYF
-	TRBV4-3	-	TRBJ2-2	CASSEQVYTGELFF
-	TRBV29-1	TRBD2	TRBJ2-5	CSVEDLRLAGGQETQYF
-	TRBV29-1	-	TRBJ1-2	CSVERQEGNYGYTF
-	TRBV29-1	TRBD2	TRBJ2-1	CSGLLGGGFNEQFF
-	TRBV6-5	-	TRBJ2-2	CASREGATGELFF
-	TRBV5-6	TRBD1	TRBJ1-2	CASSSLTGEEGYTF
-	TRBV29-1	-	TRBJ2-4	CSVEGIAKNIQYF
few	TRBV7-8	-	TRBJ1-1	CASSLGTANTEAFF
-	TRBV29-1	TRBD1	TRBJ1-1	CSVDTDRAGTEAFF
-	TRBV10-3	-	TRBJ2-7	CAIKGGTVDGFYEQYF
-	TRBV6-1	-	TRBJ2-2	CASSERITGELFF
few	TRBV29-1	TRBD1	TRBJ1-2	CSVGDREAYGYTF
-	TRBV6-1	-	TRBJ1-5	CASSPTGTYQPQHF
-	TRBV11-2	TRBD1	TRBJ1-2	CASRGQGNYGYTF
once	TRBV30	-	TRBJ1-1	CAWRASPGSGKNTEAFF
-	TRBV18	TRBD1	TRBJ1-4	CASSPPADRGKLFF
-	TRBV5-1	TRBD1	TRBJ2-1	CASSPGQVNEQFF
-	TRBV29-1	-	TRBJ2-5	CSVVWLETQYF
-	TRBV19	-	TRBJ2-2	CASSMIGATGELFF